The rows below give T cell receptor beta chains drawn from one sample of a study of T cells in Graves' hyperthyroidism and ophthalmopathy. TCRdb ran MiXCR on the multiplex PCR reads and lists one entry per CDR3 protein. Of approximately 610,000 distinct CDR3 sequences in the sample, roughly 15% were seen once. The sequencing sample was made of blood. The source is a woman in her forties with Graves' ophthalmopathy. CDR3s include the opening cysteine and the closing phenylalanine or tryptophan. Fields, in order: J gene, D gene, clone size, V gene, CDR3 protein, CDR3 DNA. A D gene is named only where the DNA matches it firmly. The listing skips clone size in some rows; elsewhere it reads once, few, many or a size class.

>TRBJ2-5|TRBD2|.|TRBV5-1
CASSLRLAGGVQKETQYF
TGCGCCAGCAGCCTCCGACTAGCGGGAGGGGTACAAAAAGAGACCCAGTACTTC
>TRBJ1-1|.|few|TRBV6-2/TRBV6-3
CASSRGTLAEAFF
TGTGCCAGCAGTCGAGGGACTTTGGCTGAAGCTTTCTTT
>TRBJ2-7|.|many|TRBV30
CAWSLQGYEQYF
TGTGCCTGGAGTCTCCAGGGCTACGAGCAGTACTTC
>TRBJ1-5|.|many|TRBV28
CASSKTWSNQPQHF
TGTGCCAGCAGTAAGACTTGGAGCAATCAGCCCCAGCATTTT
>TRBJ1-1|TRBD1|once|TRBV5-1
CASSLPTGKNTEAFF
TGCGCCAGCAGCCTCCCGACAGGGAAGAACACTGAAGCTTTCTTT
>TRBJ2-7|.|many|TRBV29-1
CSAGTPSNYEQYF
TGCAGCGCCGGGACCCCATCTAACTACGAGCAGTACTTC
>TRBJ2-7|.|.|TRBV20-1
CSARGPRDKPYEQYF
TGCAGTGCTAGAGGTCCACGGGACAAGCCCTACGAGCAGTACTTC
>TRBJ2-2|.|many|TRBV6-5
CASSYSGDTGELFF
TGTGCCAGCAGTTACTCAGGAGACACCGGGGAGCTGTTTTTT
>TRBJ1-2|.|many|TRBV28
CASSLSPTGGYTF
TGTGCCAGCAGTTTATCACCTACCGGAGGCTACACCTTC
>TRBJ1-2|TRBD1|many|TRBV27
CASSSGTGDGYTF
TGTGCCAGCAGTTCCGGGACAGGGGATGGCTACACCTTC
>TRBJ2-7|TRBD1|many|TRBV12-3/TRBV12-4
CASSLGQLLKHYEQYF
TGTGCCAGCAGTTTGGGACAGCTCCTAAAGCACTACGAGCAGTACTTC
>TRBJ2-5|TRBD1|few|TRBV5-1
CASSPGQGLKTQYF
TGCGCCAGCAGCCCTGGACAGGGACTGAAGACCCAGTACTTC
>TRBJ2-5|TRBD1|.|TRBV20-1
CSAVIGTGQETQYF
TGCAGTGCTGTAATCGGGACAGGCCAAGAGACCCAGTACTTC
>TRBJ2-5|.|.|TRBV28
CASTSGWEETQYF
TGTGCCAGCACATCAGGGTGGGAAGAGACCCAGTACTTC
>TRBJ1-1|.|many|TRBV12-3/TRBV12-4
CASSYQGISGEAFF
TGTGCCAGCAGTTACCAGGGGATAAGCGGTGAAGCTTTCTTT
>TRBJ2-4|.|.|TRBV11-2
CASSLGQWNIQYF
TGTGCCAGCAGCTTAGGACAGTGGAACATTCAGTACTTC
>TRBJ1-1|TRBD1|many|TRBV6-1
CASSETGGYTEAFF
TGTGCCAGCAGTGAGACAGGGGGGTACACTGAAGCTTTCTTT
>TRBJ1-1|TRBD1|many|TRBV20-1
CSANPTGGSEAFF
TGCAGTGCTAACCCTACAGGGGGCTCTGAAGCTTTCTTT
>TRBJ2-3|TRBD2|many|TRBV11-2
CASSPLWGGGSADTQYF
TGTGCCAGCAGCCCCTTGTGGGGGGGTGGCTCCGCAGATACGCAGTATTTT
>TRBJ2-5|.|.|TRBV18
CASTRGQIQETQYF
TGTGCCAGCACACGGGGGCAGATCCAAGAGACCCAGTACTTC
>TRBJ1-1|TRBD1|few|TRBV20-1
CSARFQDRGFVEAFF
TGCAGTGCTAGATTCCAGGACAGGGGGTTCGTTGAAGCTTTCTTT
>TRBJ2-4|TRBD2|many|TRBV27
CASSSRLAGAKNIQYF
TGTGCCAGCAGTTCACGACTAGCGGGAGCCAAAAACATTCAGTACTTC
>TRBJ2-7|TRBD2|.|TRBV29-1
CSTRSGRTYEQYF
TGCAGCACACGTAGCGGGAGGACCTACGAGCAGTACTTC
>TRBJ2-5|TRBD1|.|TRBV9
CASSVALTGGETQYF
TGTGCCAGCAGCGTAGCTCTAACAGGGGGAGAGACCCAGTACTTC
>TRBJ2-7|TRBD2|many|TRBV6-5
CASHGGEDHEQYF
TGTGCCAGCCACGGGGGGGAGGATCACGAGCAGTACTTC
>TRBJ1-2|.|many|TRBV6-1
CASSEGQGWNGYTF
TGTGCCAGCAGTGAAGGGCAGGGTTGGAATGGCTACACCTTC
>TRBJ2-2|.|few|TRBV13
CASMRMGELFF
TGTGCCAGCATGCGGATGGGGGAGCTGTTTTTT
>TRBJ2-7|TRBD2|many|TRBV6-1
CASSDGLEANYEQYF
TGTGCCAGCAGCGACGGACTAGAGGCTAACTACGAGCAGTACTTC
>TRBJ2-2|TRBD1|many|TRBV5-1
CASSQWTGAGELFF
TGCGCCAGCAGCCAATGGACAGGGGCCGGGGAGCTGTTTTTT
>TRBJ1-5|.|many|TRBV24-1
CATSDRTQNSNQPQHF
TGTGCCACCAGTGACCGGACCCAGAATAGCAATCAGCCCCAGCATTTT
>TRBJ2-5|TRBD2|many|TRBV7-2
CASSWGGPQETQYF
TGTGCCAGCAGCTGGGGGGGACCCCAAGAGACCCAGTACTTC
>TRBJ2-7|.|many|TRBV10-3
CAISPPGLEPRQYF
TGTGCCATCAGTCCCCCGGGACTTGAACCTCGGCAGTACTTC
>TRBJ1-5|.|few|TRBV4-1
CASSRLTGPLNQPQHF
TGCGCCAGCAGCCGCCTCACAGGACCTCTCAATCAGCCCCAGCATTTT
>TRBJ2-1|TRBD2|many|TRBV11-2
CASSLGTSEQFF
TGTGCCAGCAGCTTAGGGACTAGTGAGCAGTTCTTC
>TRBJ1-5|TRBD1|few|TRBV12-3/TRBV12-4
CASRVTGAHQPQHF
TGTGCCAGCAGGGTAACAGGGGCTCATCAGCCCCAGCATTTT
>TRBJ1-1|.|many|TRBV7-2
CASGLFPNTEAFF
TGTGCCAGCGGCTTATTTCCTAACACTGAAGCTTTCTTT
>TRBJ2-5|TRBD1|many|TRBV12-3/TRBV12-4
CASSLRDRGPETQYF
TGTGCCAGCAGTTTACGGGACAGGGGGCCTGAGACCCAGTACTTC
>TRBJ1-1|.|many|TRBV12-3/TRBV12-4
CASSARQDRYTEAFF
TGTGCCAGCAGTGCCCGACAGGATCGGTACACTGAAGCTTTCTTT
>TRBJ2-7|TRBD1|many|TRBV15
CATSLDRGESEQYF
TGTGCCACCAGCCTCGACAGGGGAGAAAGCGAGCAGTACTTC
>TRBJ2-6|.|.|TRBV27
CASSDYTGANVLTF
TGTGCCAGCAGTGATTATACTGGGGCCAACGTCCTGACTTTC
>TRBJ2-5|TRBD2|many|TRBV27
CASSLAGAGETQYF
TGTGCCAGCAGTTTAGCGGGAGCCGGGGAGACCCAGTACTTC
>TRBJ1-2|.|.|TRBV12-3/TRBV12-4
CASSSLQGSYGYTF
TGTGCCAGCAGCTCCTTACAGGGTAGCTATGGCTACACCTTC
>TRBJ2-7|.|few|TRBV11-2
CASSSNGGPYEQYF
TGTGCCAGCAGCTCGAATGGGGGTCCCTACGAGCAGTACTTC
>TRBJ1-1|.|many|TRBV7-9
CASSLLPGIYTEAFF
TGTGCCAGCAGCTTGCTTCCAGGGATATACACTGAAGCTTTCTTT
>TRBJ1-2|.|.|TRBV25-1
CASMSDALPHYGYTF
TGTGCCAGCATGTCCGACGCCTTACCCCACTATGGCTACACCTTC
>TRBJ2-7|.|many|TRBV6-1
CASSEQGGYEQYF
TGTGCCAGCAGTGAGCAGGGCGGGTACGAGCAGTACTTC
>TRBJ2-5|TRBD1|many|TRBV12-3/TRBV12-4
CASSGQGHQETQYF
TGTGCCAGCAGTGGACAGGGACACCAAGAGACCCAGTACTTC
>TRBJ1-5|.|many|TRBV15
CATSRSGQPQHF
TGTGCCACCAGCAGATCAGGGCAGCCCCAGCATTTT
>TRBJ1-1|.|many|TRBV19
CASSPPGVLYTEAFF
TGTGCCAGTAGTCCCCCAGGGGTCCTCTACACTGAAGCTTTCTTT
>TRBJ1-1|TRBD1|many|TRBV29-1
CSVVGDRATEAFF
TGCAGCGTTGTGGGGGACAGGGCCACTGAAGCTTTCTTT
>TRBJ2-7|TRBD2|many|TRBV20-1
CSASLSGTRSGEQYF
TGCAGTGCTAGCCTATCCGGGACTAGGTCCGGCGAGCAGTACTTC
>TRBJ1-1|.|many|TRBV18
CASSQRTFDTEAFF
TGTGCCAGCTCACAACGGACCTTCGACACTGAAGCTTTCTTT
>TRBJ1-2|.|many|TRBV5-1
CASSFTGINYGYTF
TGCGCCAGCAGCTTCACAGGCATCAACTATGGCTACACCTTC
>TRBJ1-1|.|many|TRBV27
CASSHDTTEAFF
TGTGCCAGCAGCCATGACACGACTGAAGCTTTCTTT
>TRBJ2-2|.|many|TRBV7-2
CASSLGWETGELFF
TGTGCCAGCAGCTTAGGTTGGGAGACCGGGGAGCTGTTTTTT